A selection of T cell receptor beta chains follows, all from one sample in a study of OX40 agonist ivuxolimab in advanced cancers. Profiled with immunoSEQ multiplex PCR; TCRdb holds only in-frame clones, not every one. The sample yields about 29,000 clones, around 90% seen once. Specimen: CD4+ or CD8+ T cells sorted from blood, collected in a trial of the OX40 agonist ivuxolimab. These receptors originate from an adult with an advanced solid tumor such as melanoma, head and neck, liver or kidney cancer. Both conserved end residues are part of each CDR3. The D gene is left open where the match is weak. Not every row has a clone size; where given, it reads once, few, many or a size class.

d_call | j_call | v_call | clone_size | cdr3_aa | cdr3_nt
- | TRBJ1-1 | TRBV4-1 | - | CASSRSTAMNTEAFF | TGCGCCAGCAGCCGTTCGACAGCTATGAACACTGAAGCTTTCTTT
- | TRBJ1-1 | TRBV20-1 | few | CSARDLRGAFF | TGCAGTGCTAGAGATCTAAGGGGGGCTTTCTTT
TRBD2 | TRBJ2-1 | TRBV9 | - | CASRAGTSGGSSYNEQFF | TGTGCCAGCAGGGCCGGGACTAGCGGGGGAAGCTCCTACAATGAGCAGTTCTTC
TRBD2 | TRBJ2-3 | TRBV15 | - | CATSSTLAGGYTDTQYF | TGTGCCACCAGCAGTACCCTAGCGGGAGGGTACACAGATACGCAGTATTTT
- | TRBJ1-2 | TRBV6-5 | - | CASSYSGSGYGYTF | TGTGCCAGCAGTTACTCGGGATCTGGCTATGGCTACACCTTC
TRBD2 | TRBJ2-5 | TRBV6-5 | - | CASSSVAGPKETQYF | TGTGCCAGCAGTTCCGTAGCGGGTCCCAAAGAGACCCAGTACTTC
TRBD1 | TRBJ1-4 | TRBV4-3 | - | CASSQGKGAGDEKLFF | TGCGCCAGCAGCCAAGGGAAGGGGGCGGGTGATGAAAAACTGTTTTTT
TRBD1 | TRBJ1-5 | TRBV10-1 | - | CASNVPKRQGIFGQPQHF | TGCGCCAGCAATGTCCCCAAGCGACAGGGAATTTTCGGTCAGCCCCAGCATTTT
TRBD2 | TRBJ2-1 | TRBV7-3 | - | CASSHGTSGGYGDEQFF | TGTGCCAGCAGCCACGGGACTAGCGGGGGCTACGGGGATGAGCAGTTCTTC
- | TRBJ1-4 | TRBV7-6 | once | CASSMGPGANEKLFF | TGTGCCAGCAGCATGGGTCCAGGGGCAAATGAAAAACTGTTTTTT
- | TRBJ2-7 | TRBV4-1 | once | CASSQGPGAYYEQYF | TGCGCCAGCAGCCAAGGACCAGGGGCCTACTACGAGCAGTACTTC
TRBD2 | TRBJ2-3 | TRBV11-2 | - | CASSLVAGGRTDTQYF | TGTGCCAGCAGCTTAGTTGCGGGGGGGCGAACAGATACGCAGTATTTT
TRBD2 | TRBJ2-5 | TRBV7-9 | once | CASSILAGGYQETQYF | TGTGCCAGCAGCATACTAGCGGGAGGGTACCAAGAGACCCAGTACTTC
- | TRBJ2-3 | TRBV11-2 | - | CASSLGDTQYF | TGTGCCAGCAGCTTAGGAGATACGCAGTATTTT
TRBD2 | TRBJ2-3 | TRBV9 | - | CASSVDNGGAGDTQYF | TGTGCCAGCAGCGTAGATAACGGGGGGGCTGGAGATACGCAGTATTTT
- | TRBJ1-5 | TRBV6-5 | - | CASTPSRGNQPQHF | TGTGCCAGCACTCCCTCACGGGGAAATCAGCCCCAGCATTTT
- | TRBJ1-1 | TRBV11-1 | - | CASSSPFGDLNTEAFF | TGTGCCAGCAGCTCCCCTTTCGGAGATTTGAACACTGAAGCTTTCTTT
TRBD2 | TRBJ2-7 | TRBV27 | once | CASSLAGGPYEQYF | TGTGCCAGCAGTTTAGCGGGGGGTCCCTACGAGCAGTACTTC
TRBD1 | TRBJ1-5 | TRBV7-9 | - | CASSLGEGANQPQHF | TGTGCCAGCAGCTTAGGAGAGGGGGCAAATCAGCCCCAGCATTTT
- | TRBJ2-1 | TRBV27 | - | CASSLLHEQFF | TGTGCCAGCAGCTTACTCCATGAGCAGTTCTTC
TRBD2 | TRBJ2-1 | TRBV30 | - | CAWSTDSGRYDEQFF | TGTGCCTGGAGTACAGATAGCGGGAGGTACGATGAGCAGTTCTTC
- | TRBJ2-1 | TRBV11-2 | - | CASSLTLASYNEQFF | TGTGCCAGCAGCTTAACGCTAGCCTCCTACAATGAGCAGTTCTTC
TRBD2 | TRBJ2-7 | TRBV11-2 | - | CASSPGGSGITREQYF | TGTGCCAGCAGCCCCGGGGGGAGCGGGATTACTCGCGAGCAGTACTTC
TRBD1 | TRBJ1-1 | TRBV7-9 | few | CASSQGGFDEAFF | TGTGCCAGCAGCCAGGGGGGCTTCGATGAAGCTTTCTTT
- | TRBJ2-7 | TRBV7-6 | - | CASSYTGDSSYEQYF | TGTGCCAGCAGCTACACGGGGGACTCCTCCTACGAGCAGTACTTC